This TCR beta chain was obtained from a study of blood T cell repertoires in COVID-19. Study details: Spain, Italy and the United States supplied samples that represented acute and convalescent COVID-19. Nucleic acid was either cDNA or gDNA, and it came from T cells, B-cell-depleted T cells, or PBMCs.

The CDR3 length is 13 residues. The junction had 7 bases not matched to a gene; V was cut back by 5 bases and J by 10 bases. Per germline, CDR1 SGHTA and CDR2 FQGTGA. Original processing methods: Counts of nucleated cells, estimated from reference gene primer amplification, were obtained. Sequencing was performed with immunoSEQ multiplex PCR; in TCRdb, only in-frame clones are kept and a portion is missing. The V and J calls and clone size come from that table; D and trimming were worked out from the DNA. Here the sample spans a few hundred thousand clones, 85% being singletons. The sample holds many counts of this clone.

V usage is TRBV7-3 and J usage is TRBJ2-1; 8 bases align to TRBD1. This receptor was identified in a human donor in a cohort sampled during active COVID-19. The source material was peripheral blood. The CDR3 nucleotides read TGTGCCAGCAGCCCGGGACAGGTGGGCGAGCAGTTCTTC. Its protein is CASSPGQVGEQFF.